The clone carrying this TCR beta chain occurred a few times. Its antigen is not identified. These data are taken from a study of early T cells in non-severe SARS-CoV-2 infection. The CDR3 consists of 12 residues. V lost 8 bases and J lost 7, with 12 bases in between. Germline assignment: CDR1 MDHEN and CDR2 SYDVKM. Unique molecular identifiers were added to individual cDNA molecules. TCRdb used MiXCR to reprocess the 5' RACE reads, holding one entry per CDR3 protein. This sample carries approximately 50,000 distinct CDR3 sequences, 8% to 9% of them seen once, and the ten largest clones take 3.5% to 4.5%. Study-wide findings and caveats: VDJdb-based matching was biased toward anti-spike CD8 responses and missed private and CD4 specificities.

This receptor was obtained from an adult who was a healthcare worker with PCR-confirmed SARS-CoV-2 infection or an uninfected control (not recorded which). The V and J genes are TRBV28 and TRBJ2-4; D not certain. Sequenced: whole blood. The CDR3 DNA is TGTGCCAGCTCCCCGACAAGTAACATTCAGTACTTC. This sequence encodes CASSPTSNIQYF. The variable domain in full, completed from reference TRBV28 and TRBJ2-4, reads DVKVTQSSRYLVKRTGEKVFLECVQDMDHENMFWYRQDPGLGLRLIYFSYDVKMKEKGDIPEGYSVSREKKERFSLILESASTNQTSMYLCASSPTSNIQYFGAGTRLSVL.